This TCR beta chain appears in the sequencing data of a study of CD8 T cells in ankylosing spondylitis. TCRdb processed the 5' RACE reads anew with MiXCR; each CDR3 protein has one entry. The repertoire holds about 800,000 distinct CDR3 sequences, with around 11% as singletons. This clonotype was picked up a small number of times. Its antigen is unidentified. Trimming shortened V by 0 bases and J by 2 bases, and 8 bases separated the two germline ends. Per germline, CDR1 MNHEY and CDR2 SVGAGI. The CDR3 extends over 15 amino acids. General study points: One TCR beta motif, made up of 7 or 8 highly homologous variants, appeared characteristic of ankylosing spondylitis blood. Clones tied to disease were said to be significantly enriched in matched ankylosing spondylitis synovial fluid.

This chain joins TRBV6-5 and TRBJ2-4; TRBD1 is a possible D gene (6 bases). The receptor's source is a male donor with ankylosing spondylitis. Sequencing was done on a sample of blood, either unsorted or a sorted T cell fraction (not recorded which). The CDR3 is CASSYSQGSKNIQYF. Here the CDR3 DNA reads TGTGCCAGCAGTTACTCACAGGGTTCCAAAAACATTCAGTACTTC.